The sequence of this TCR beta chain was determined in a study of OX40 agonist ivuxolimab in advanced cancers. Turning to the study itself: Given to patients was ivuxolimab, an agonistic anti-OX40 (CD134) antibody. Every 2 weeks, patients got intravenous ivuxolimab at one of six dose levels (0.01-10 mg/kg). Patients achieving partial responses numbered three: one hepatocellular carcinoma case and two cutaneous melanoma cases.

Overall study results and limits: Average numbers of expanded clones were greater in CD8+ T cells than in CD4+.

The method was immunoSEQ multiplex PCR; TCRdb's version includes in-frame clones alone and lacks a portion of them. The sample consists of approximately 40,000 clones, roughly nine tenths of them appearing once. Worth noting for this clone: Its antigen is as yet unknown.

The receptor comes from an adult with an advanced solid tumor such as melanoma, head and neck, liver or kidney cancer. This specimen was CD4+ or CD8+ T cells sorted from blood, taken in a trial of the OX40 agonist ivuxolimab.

The CDR3 here is CASSIGYGDYEQYF. The DNA for the CDR3 is TGTGCCAGTAGTATAGGGTATGGGGACTACGAGCAGTACTTC. J is TRBJ2-7 and V is TRBV19; unclear D gene. This CDR3 comprises 14 residues. Germline V gene data show CDR1 as LNHDA and CDR2 as SQIVND (reference sequence). The V and J ends lost 1 base and 3 bases respectively, with 10 bases between them.